The 24 T cell receptor beta chains below come from one sample, sequenced in a study of blood T cell repertoires in COVID-19 (TCRdb year 2020). Library preparation employed the immunoSEQ multiplex PCR assay. Held by TCRdb, this immuneACCESS table contains in-frame sequences only and omits some clones. Under half of the omission traces to an unresolved V gene where checked; the cause of the rest is unknown. The table for this sample lists under 500,000 clones; around 88% of them were counted only once. The ten largest make up 4.3% of the sample. Sample: peripheral blood. Source of these receptors: a woman in her thirties with acute or convalescent COVID-19.

This clone has just one count. V gene TRBV11-2 combines with J gene TRBJ1-1, with 9 nucleotides matching TRBD1. V lost 5 bases to trimming and J lost 6 bases; unmatched junction nucleotides: 10. CDR1 is SGHAT and CDR2 is FQNNGV in the germline V gene. This CDR3 comprises 15 residues. CDR3 DNA sequence: TGTGCCAGCAGCGGGGACAGGGCTGGAAGCGCTGAAGCTTTCTTT. Amino acid sequence: CASSGDRAGSAEAFF.

The rearrangement links TRBV5-1 to TRBJ2-1; D possibly corresponds to TRBD2 (6 bases). Germline assignment: CDR1 SGHRS and CDR2 YFSETQ. The CDR3 extends over 13 amino acids. V was pared by 5 bases and J by 1 base, with 7 bases between. DNA of the CDR3: TGCGCCAGCAGGGAGGGGTCCTACAATGAGCAGTTCTTC. As protein: CASREGSYNEQFF. Full variable domain (missing parts from reference TRBV5-1 and TRBJ2-1): KAGVTQTPRYLIKTRGQQVTLSCSPISGHRSVSWYQQTPGQGLQFLFEYFSETQRNKGNFPGRFSGRQFSNSRSEMNVSTLELGDSALYLCASREGSYNEQFFGPGTRLTVL.

CDR3 sequence reads: CASSPGGALLRNEQFF. The DNA for the CDR3 is TGTGCCAGCAGCCCCGGGGGGGCGCTTCTTCGTAATGAGCAGTTCTTC. The chain joins TRBV7-9 to TRBJ2-1; 8 bases fit TRBD2. Germline assignment: CDR1 SEHNR and CDR2 FQNEAQ (reference sequence). The V segment lost 5 bases and the J segment 7 bases; nucleotides outside the gene matches: 13. CDR3 length: 16 residues. Using reference TRBV7-9 and TRBJ2-1 for the parts outside the CDR3, the full variable domain is DTGVSQNPRHKITKRGQNVTFRCDPISEHNRLYWYRQTLGQGPEFLTYFQNEAQLEKSRLLSDRFSAERPKGSFSTLEIQRTEQGDSAMYLCASSPGGALLRNEQFFGPGTRLTVL.

The chain combines TRBV5-4 with TRBJ2-3; 9 bases fit TRBD1. Per the germline V gene, CDR1 is SGHNT and CDR2 is YYREEE (reference sequence). CDR3 size: 17 residues. The trim removed 2 bases at V and 0 bases at J, leaving 7 bases unmatched. The CDR3 DNA sequence: TGTGCCAGCAGCTTACTCACAGGGGGCGCGAGCACAGATACGCAGTATTTT. Translated: CASSLLTGGASTDTQYF.

The chain has TRBV30 and TRBJ1-2; D may be TRBD1 (6 bases). Germline values: CDR1 GTSNPN, CDR2 SVGIG (reference sequence). CDR3 length equals 14 residues. V was trimmed by 1 base and J by 1 base, leaving 10 bases between them. The CDR3 nucleotides read TGTGCCTGGAGTGGACAGGCCCTTAACTATGGCTACACCTTC. Protein product: CAWSGQALNYGYTF.

The chain couples TRBV10-3 to TRBJ1-1; D unresolved. This CDR3 region has 13 residues. Per the germline V gene, CDR1 is ENHRY and CDR2 is SYGVKD. V gave up 11 bases and J gave up 5 bases, with 18 bases separating them. The CDR3 loop is CAVADSVRTEAFF. The CDR3 DNA reads as TGTGCCGTAGCAGATTCGGTTCGGACTGAAGCTTTCTTT.

The sample holds a few counts of this clone. The CDR3 DNA reads TGTGCCAGCAGCCCCGGACAGGGTGTTTTCAATGAGCAGTTCTTC. Amino acids: CASSPGQGVFNEQFF. The genes are TRBV7-9 and TRBJ2-1; TRBD1 agrees at 8 bases. The CDR3 has 15 amino acids. Germline loops: CDR1 SEHNR, CDR2 FQNEAQ (reference sequence). Trimming took 5 bases from V and 6 from J; bases not matched to a gene: 9.

V is TRBV18 and J is TRBJ2-7; D ambiguous. Germline CDR1 is KGHSH and CDR2 is LQKENI. Trimming cost V 0 bases and J 1 base, with 7 bases left between them. The CDR3 is 14 amino acids. CDR3 residues: CASSPPSESYEQYF. In nucleotides, the CDR3 is TGTGCCAGCTCACCACCGAGCGAATCCTACGAGCAGTACTTC. The full variable domain, rest sourced from reference TRBV18 and TRBJ2-7, is NAGVMQNPRHLVRRRGQEARLRCSPMKGHSHVYWYRQLPEEGLKFMVYLQKENIIDESGMPKERFSAEFPKEGPSILRIQQVVRGDSAAYFCASSPPSESYEQYFGPGTRLTVT.

The gene calls are TRBV2 and TRBJ2-2; TRBD1 matches 8 bases. After removal of 6 bases from V and 6 bases from J, the junction contained 3 bases not matched to a gene. Germline V gene sequence: CDR1 SNHLY, CDR2 FYNNEI. The CDR3 loop spans 13 amino acids. CDR3 coding DNA: TGTGCCAGCAGGGACAGGGAATCCGGGGAGCTGTTTTTT. It codes for CASRDRESGELFF.

The V gene is TRBV7-8, the J gene TRBJ1-5; the D is unclear. This CDR3 region has 16 residues. Trimming shortened V by 0 bases and J by 8 bases, and 17 bases separated the two germline ends. CDR1 is SGHVS and CDR2 is FQNEAQ in the germline V gene. The CDR3 is CASSLAGALGFKPQHF. Written as DNA, the CDR3 is TGTGCCAGCAGCTTAGCGGGAGCTTTAGGGTTTAAGCCCCAGCATTTT.

The chain uses TRBV12-3 or TRBV12-4 and TRBJ2-7, with D possibly being TRBD2 (6 bases). V gave up 6 bases and J gave up 5 bases, with 14 bases separating them. The CDR3 totals 13 residues. The CDR3 region has the DNA TGTGCCAGCAGGGTTGGAGGGTCCCACGAGCAGTACTTC. It codes for CASRVGGSHEQYF.

About this clone: Other DNA sequences in the same sample also yield this CDR3. J is TRBJ2-1 and V is TRBV5-1; D gene uncertain. Germline loops: CDR1 SGHRS, CDR2 YFSETQ. The CDR3 length is 11 residues. Trimming stripped 2 bases from V and 5 bases from J, with 2 bases between. The DNA for the CDR3 is TGCGCCAGCAGCTTTAACAATGAGCAGTTCTTC. It codes for CASSFNNEQFF.

Comments on this clone: Other nucleotide sequences from this sample produce the same CDR3. The rearrangement uses TRBV12-3 or TRBV12-4 and TRBJ1-5; the match to TRBD1 covers 8 bases. This CDR3 spans 12 amino acids. Losses at the gene ends were 9 bases for V and 4 bases for J; bases not matched to a gene: 2. The CDR3 DNA follows: TGTGCCAGTAGGACAGGGAATCAGCCCCAGCATTTT. It yields the protein CASRTGNQPQHF.

The chain combines TRBV7-2 with TRBJ2-3; possible D gene TRBD1, 6 bases. The V gene's germline CDR1 is SGHTA and CDR2 FQGNSA. The ends were cut back, 1 base at V and 5 bases at J, with 13 bases in the middle. The length of the CDR3 is 15 residues. The CDR3 reads CASSLVGGPVDTQYF. DNA of the CDR3: TGTGCCAGCAGCTTAGTTGGGGGCCCCGTAGATACGCAGTATTTT. The full variable domain, its missing parts supplied by reference TRBV7-2 and TRBJ2-3, is GAGVSQSPSNKVTEKGKDVELRCDPISGHTALYWYRQSLGQGLEFLIYFQGNSAPDKSGLPSDRFSAERTGGSVSTLTIQRTQQEDSAVYLCASSLVGGPVDTQYFGPGTRLTVL.

This clone has just one count. The V gene is TRBV4-1, the J gene TRBJ2-3; D is possibly TRBD2 (6 bases). This CDR3 region has 15 residues. Germline V gene sequence: CDR1 MGHRA, CDR2 YSYEKL. V dropped 4 bases and J dropped 2 bases, with 13 bases sitting between them. CDR3 DNA sequence: TGCGCCAGCAGCCTGGTCGGGGGTTCCACAGATACGCAGTATTTT. Translation gives CASSLVGGSTDTQYF.

With regard to this clone: This sample includes further DNA sequences coding for the same CDR3. The chain combines TRBV3-1 (or the pseudogene TRBV3-2) with TRBJ2-3; D unresolved. This CDR3 has 13 amino acids. Germline V lookup: CDR1 LGHDT, CDR2 YNNKEL (reference sequence). V was pared by 3 bases and J by 1 base, with 5 bases between. CDR3 sequence (DNA): TGTGCCAGCAGCCATCGGGGCACAGATACGCAGTATTTT. It translates to CASSHRGTDTQYF.

The chain links TRBV4-1 to TRBJ2-5; 13 bases are a match to TRBD2. The CDR3 totals 17 residues. CDR1 is MGHRA, CDR2 YSYEKL, per germline. Trimming cost V 0 bases and J 1 base; bases outside gene matches: 2. CDR3 region: CASSQDGTSGVQETQYF. CDR3 bases: TGCGCCAGCAGCCAAGATGGGACTAGCGGGGTCCAAGAGACCCAGTACTTC.

The chain recombines TRBV24-1 with TRBJ2-7, with D maybe TRBD2 (5 bases). Germline V lookup: CDR1 KGHDR, CDR2 SFDVKD. The V gene lost 5 bases and the J gene lost 2 bases, with 9 bases spanning the gap. This CDR3 has 13 residues. The CDR3 spells CATSGGIPYEQYF. The CDR3 DNA follows: TGTGCCACCAGTGGAGGGATCCCCTACGAGCAGTACTTC.

This clone occurred once. The chain has TRBV15 and TRBJ2-5; D is unclear. Germline V gives CDR1 LNHNV, CDR2 YYDKDF (reference sequence). This CDR3 has 13 amino acids. The V gene lost 1 base and the J gene lost 5 bases, with 8 bases spanning the gap. This chain's CDR3 is CATSRVWQETQYF. In DNA, the CDR3 is TGTGCCACCAGCAGAGTTTGGCAGGAGACCCAGTACTTC.

This clone was detected only once. The chain joins TRBV5-5 to TRBJ2-5; 7 nucleotides match TRBD1. The CDR3 length is 16 residues. Per germline, CDR1 SGHKS and CDR2 YYEKEE (reference sequence). V lost 1 base to trimming and J lost 2 bases; unmatched junction nucleotides: 8. The CDR3 is CASSLIPGTVQETQYF. In DNA form, the CDR3 reads TGTGCCAGCAGCTTGATTCCTGGGACAGTACAAGAGACCCAGTACTTC.

The chain carries TRBV5-5 and TRBJ1-2, with D possibly TRBD1 on 5 matching bases. V was cut by 0 bases and J by 8 bases, with 14 bases left in between. Germline V gene sequence: CDR1 SGHKS, CDR2 YYEKEE (reference sequence). The CDR3 length is 14 residues. Here the CDR3 DNA reads TGTGCCAGCAGCTTGGAATATCAGGGTACCGGCTACACCTTC. It yields the protein CASSLEYQGTGYTF.

The V and J genes are TRBV3-1 (or the pseudogene TRBV3-2) and TRBJ2-2; D ambiguous. With 4 bases removed from V and 7 bases from J, the gap between germline ends came to 7 bases. Germline V gene data show CDR1 as LGHDT and CDR2 as YNNKEL (reference sequence). The length of the CDR3 is 12 residues. The CDR3 bases are TGTGCCAGCAGCCCCCAGGTCGGGGAGCTGTTTTTT. Its protein product is CASSPQVGELFF.

This clone showed up just once. The V gene is TRBV5-1, the J gene TRBJ2-3; tentative D call: TRBD1 (5 bases). Trimming took off 0 bases at V and 2 bases at J, with 13 bases between the two ends. The CDR3 runs to 16 residues. The germline CDR1 and CDR2 sequences are SGHRS and YFSETQ. CDR3 residues: CASSLGQGGDTDTQYF. The CDR3 DNA reads TGCGCCAGCAGCTTGGGGCAGGGTGGGGACACAGATACGCAGTATTTT.

This sequence joins TRBV7-9 and TRBJ1-6, with D possibly TRBD1 on 5 matching bases. Deletions cut 1 base from V and 10 bases from J, with 17 bases between. There are 16 residues in the CDR3. CDR1 is SEHNR and CDR2 is FQNEAQ in the germline V gene (reference sequence). As DNA, the CDR3 is TGTGCCAGCAGCTTAGGAGTCTACAGGCCCGACTCACCCCTCCACTTT. This translates into CASSLGVYRPDSPLHF.